This TCR beta chain was recorded in a study of OX40 agonist ivuxolimab in advanced cancers. Study at large: Administration of intravenous ivuxolimab to patients occurred every 2 weeks at 0.01 to 10 mg/kg. Whole-study findings and limits: In CD8+ T cells, expanded clones were on average more numerous than in CD4+.

Comment on this clone: Its matching antigen is unknown.

TCRdb's table, derived via immunoSEQ multiplex PCR, lists solely in-frame clones and lacks some. The sample shows around 21,000 clones, under 90% of them seen only once. This CDR3 contains 17 residues. In germline, CDR1 is MGHRA, CDR2 YSYEKL. Germline trimming cut 0 bases from V and 2 bases from J; bases unmatched to any gene: 8. The TCR comes from an adult with an advanced solid tumor such as melanoma, head and neck, liver or kidney cancer. Sample: CD4+ or CD8+ T cells sorted from blood, taken in a trial of the OX40 agonist ivuxolimab. The rearrangement uses TRBV4-1 and TRBJ1-2; 8 nucleotides align to TRBD1. The CDR3 region has the DNA TGCGCCAGCAGCCAAGATTTATCTGGACAGGGCAACTATGGCTACACCTTC. Translated: CASSQDLSGQGNYGYTF.